The 12 T cell receptor beta chains listed next were all sequenced from one sample in a study of blood T cell repertoires in COVID-19. Measured with immunoSEQ multiplex PCR; TCRdb has only the in-frame clones, and not every one. Among approximately 300,000 clones listed, about nine tenths were seen once. Specimen: peripheral blood. These receptors originate from a man between 45 and 60 years old with active or convalescent COVID-19.

This sequence joins TRBV24-1 and TRBJ2-1, with 12 bases that match TRBD2. V shed 4 bases, J shed 9 bases, and the junction held 6 bases outside the gene matches. Germline V lookup: CDR1 KGHDR, CDR2 SFDVKD. The CDR3 extends over 15 amino acids. The CDR3 DNA is TGTGCCACCAGTGACCCGGGACTAGCGGGTATTGAGCAGTTCTTC. The encoded protein is CATSDPGLAGIEQFF.

The sample holds many counts of this clone. This chain joins TRBV4-2 and TRBJ1-1; 10 bases map to TRBD1. Unmatched junction bases numbered 4, after V lost 3 bases and J lost 3 bases. There are 15 residues in the CDR3. Germline V gene data show CDR1 as LGHNA and CDR2 as YNFKEQ. Here the CDR3 reads CASSQTGTGDTEAFF. DNA of the CDR3: TGTGCCAGCAGCCAGACCGGGACAGGGGACACTGAAGCTTTCTTT.

The rearrangement joins TRBV7-9 to TRBJ1-2; 8 nucleotides align to TRBD1. The CDR3 totals 14 residues. The junction had 7 bases not matched to a gene; V was cut back by 4 bases and J by 6 bases. Germline assignment: CDR1 SEHNR and CDR2 FQNEAQ (reference sequence). Here the CDR3 DNA reads TGTGCCAGCAGCTCCCTTACGACAGGGGATGGCTACACCTTC. The encoded protein is CASSSLTTGDGYTF.

This clone appeared a few times. The chain combines TRBV18 with TRBJ2-5; 9 nucleotides match TRBD1. V lost 8 bases to trimming and J lost 3 bases; unmatched junction nucleotides: 10. The CDR3 contains 15 residues. Per germline, CDR1 KGHSH and CDR2 LQKENI. The CDR3 DNA sequence: TGTGCCAGCGGAATGGGACAGGGTCCCGAAGAGACCCAGTACTTC. Its protein is CASGMGQGPEETQYF.

This chain uses TRBV2 with TRBJ1-3; the match to TRBD1 covers 9 bases. This CDR3 has 15 amino acids. Trimming cost V 4 bases and J 0 bases; bases outside gene matches: 1. CDR1 SNHLY and CDR2 FYNNEI come from the germline V gene. The CDR3 DNA reads as TGTGCCAGCAGTGGGGGACAGGGCTCTGGAAACACCATATATTTT. This sequence encodes CASSGGQGSGNTIYF.

The chain couples TRBV7-8 to TRBJ1-2; 8 bases match TRBD1. The CDR3 sequence is 13 residues long. Per germline, CDR1 SGHVS and CDR2 FQNEAQ. V lost 4 bases, J lost 3 bases, and 1 base stayed unmatched. This CDR3 is CASSSGQDYGYTF. CDR3 nucleotides: TGTGCCAGCAGCTCGGGACAGGACTATGGCTACACCTTC.

The chain combines TRBV6-2 or TRBV6-3 with TRBJ2-7, with a possible D match to TRBD1 (6 bases). CDR3 length: 14 amino acids. CDR1 is MNHEY, CDR2 SVGEGT, per germline. V lost 5 bases, J lost 5 bases, and 16 bases lay in between. The CDR3 coding sequence is TGTGCCAGCAGTCATGAGACTGGGGGCCACGAGCAGTACTTC. Its protein is CASSHETGGHEQYF.

This clone has more than one count but fewer than ten. The chain is built from TRBV5-1 and TRBJ2-3; a possible D gene is TRBD1 (6 bases). CDR3 size: 13 residues. Between the trimmed V and J ends, which lost 6 bases and 7 bases, there was a span of 15 bases. Germline V gives CDR1 SGHRS, CDR2 YFSETQ. The CDR3 spells CASTQGNWNTQYF. CDR3 nucleotide sequence: TGCGCCAGCACACAGGGAAATTGGAATACGCAGTATTTT.

The chain combines TRBV7-9 with TRBJ2-5, with a tentative D call TRBD1 (6 bases). Trimming removed 5 bases at V and 4 bases at J, with 11 bases between. The CDR3 sequence is 13 residues long. Germline CDR1 reads SEHNR; CDR2 reads FQNEAQ (reference sequence). The CDR3 coding sequence is TGTGCCAGCAGCCCAGGGGATCCAGAGACCCAGTACTTC. Translated: CASSPGDPETQYF.

The chain couples TRBV28 to TRBJ1-6, with a weak D call TRBD1 (6 bases). Per germline, CDR1 MDHEN and CDR2 SYDVKM. The length of the CDR3 is 12 residues. V was pared by 5 bases and J by 9 bases, with 8 bases between. The CDR3 loop reads CASSLRGSPLHF. In DNA, the CDR3 is TGTGCCAGCAGTCTCAGGGGTTCACCCCTCCACTTT.

The rearrangement joins TRBV15 to TRBJ1-4; 7 bases map to TRBD1. V trimming: 3 bases; J trimming: 10 bases; junction bases outside the gene matches: 8. Per germline, CDR1 LNHNV and CDR2 YYDKDF (reference sequence). The CDR3 loop spans 14 amino acids. The CDR3 bases are TGTGCCACCAGCAGCCCCGACAGGGATGGAAAACTGTTTTTT. Translating gives CATSSPDRDGKLFF. The full variable domain, rest sourced from reference TRBV15 and TRBJ1-4, is DAMVIQNPRYQVTQFGKPVTLSCSQTLNHNVMYWYQQKSSQAPKLLFHYYDKDFNNEADTPDNFQSRRPNTSFCFLDIRSPGLGDTAMYLCATSSPDRDGKLFFGSGTQLSVL.

The chain combines TRBV5-1 with TRBJ2-7; a weak D match, TRBD2 (6 bases). Germline CDR1 and CDR2: SGHRS and YFSETQ. The CDR3 sequence is 14 residues long. The V end was cut by 0 bases, the J end by 2 bases, with 9 bases between. In DNA, the CDR3 is TGCGCCAGCAGCTTGGTTAGCGGACCCTACGAGCAGTACTTC. Protein product: CASSLVSGPYEQYF.